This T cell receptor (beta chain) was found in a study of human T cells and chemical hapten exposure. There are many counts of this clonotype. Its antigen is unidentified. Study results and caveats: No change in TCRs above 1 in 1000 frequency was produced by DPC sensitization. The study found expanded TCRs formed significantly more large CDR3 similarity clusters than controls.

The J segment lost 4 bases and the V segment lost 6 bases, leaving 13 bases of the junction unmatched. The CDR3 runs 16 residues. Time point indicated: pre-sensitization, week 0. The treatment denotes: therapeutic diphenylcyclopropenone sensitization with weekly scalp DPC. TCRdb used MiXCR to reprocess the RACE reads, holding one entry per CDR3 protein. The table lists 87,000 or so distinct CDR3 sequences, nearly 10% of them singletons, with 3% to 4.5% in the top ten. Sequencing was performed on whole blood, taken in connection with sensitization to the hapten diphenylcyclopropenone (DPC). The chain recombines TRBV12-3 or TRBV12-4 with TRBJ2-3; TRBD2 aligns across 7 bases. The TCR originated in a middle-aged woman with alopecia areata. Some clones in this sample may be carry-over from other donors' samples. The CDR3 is CASRLGGMSIADTQYF. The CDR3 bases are TGTGCCAGCAGGCTCGGGGGGATGTCGATTGCAGATACGCAGTATTTT.